The rows below give T cell receptor beta chains drawn from one sample of a study of T cells after yellow fever vaccination. TCRdb reprocessed the 5' RACE reads with MiXCR, giving one entry per CDR3 protein. This sample carries some 550,000 distinct CDR3 sequences, about 19% of them seen once, and the ten largest clones take over 11%. The sample in question was PBMCs, obtained 15 days after the yellow fever booster vaccination. These receptors all stem from a young man who received the YFV17D yellow fever vaccine. The conserved cysteine and the conserved F or W are not part of the CDR3 here. Each record gives: CDR3 length, V gene, J gene, CDR3 protein.

CDR3 length: 9; V gene: TRBV4-1; J gene: TRBJ2-3; CDR3 protein: ASSQDFSQY
CDR3 length: 12; V gene: TRBV20-1; J gene: TRBJ2-7; CDR3 protein: SARKGEASYEQY
CDR3 length: 11; V gene: TRBV10-3; J gene: TRBJ2-3; CDR3 protein: AINEGATDTQY
CDR3 length: 12; V gene: TRBV10-3; J gene: TRBJ2-7; CDR3 protein: AISAALGMYEQY
CDR3 length: 11; V gene: TRBV29-1; J gene: TRBJ2-7; CDR3 protein: SVEWAGAYEQY
CDR3 length: 9; V gene: TRBV4-3; J gene: TRBJ2-1; CDR3 protein: ASSQETEQF
CDR3 length: 14; V gene: TRBV7-8; J gene: TRBJ2-7; CDR3 protein: ASSLWHKAGSYEQY
CDR3 length: 15; V gene: TRBV21-1; J gene: TRBJ2-2; CDR3 protein: ASSKPPAGINTGELF
CDR3 length: 12; V gene: TRBV10-2; J gene: TRBJ2-1; CDR3 protein: ASMDSGAYNEQF
CDR3 length: 13; V gene: TRBV7-2; J gene: TRBJ2-1; CDR3 protein: ASSLAGLAGAGQF
CDR3 length: 16; V gene: TRBV4-1; J gene: TRBJ2-2; CDR3 protein: ASSQEGLAGGSPGELF
CDR3 length: 16; V gene: TRBV5-5; J gene: TRBJ2-1; CDR3 protein: ASSLVWTSVTSYNEQF
CDR3 length: 16; V gene: TRBV5-1; J gene: TRBJ2-2; CDR3 protein: ASTPGQGAIPGTGELF
CDR3 length: 14; V gene: TRBV18; J gene: TRBJ2-7; CDR3 protein: ASSPPPSGRSYEQY
CDR3 length: 13; V gene: TRBV7-7; J gene: TRBJ2-5; CDR3 protein: ASSLGLAVGETQY
CDR3 length: 11; V gene: TRBV10-3; J gene: TRBJ2-2; CDR3 protein: ASLNTNTGELF
CDR3 length: 18; V gene: TRBV5-6; J gene: TRBJ2-2; CDR3 protein: ASSAYTSGHRGGNTGELF